A few counts support the clone carrying this TCR beta chain. Its antigen is currently unknown. This sample was taken from a study of CD8 T cells in ankylosing spondylitis. Study-wide results and caveats: Ankylosing spondylitis blood appeared to carry a characteristic TCR beta motif of fewer than 10 highly homologous variants. Disease-associated clones were CD8+ and fairly uncommon in peripheral blood.

TCRdb analysed the 5' RACE reads with MiXCR anew, one entry per CDR3 protein. The sample has about 800,000 distinct CDR3 sequences, roughly 10% seen once. CDR3 length: 13 residues. Between the trimmed V and J ends, which lost 6 bases and 4 bases, there was a span of 15 bases. Germline values: CDR1 SQVTM, CDR2 ANQGSEA. Sample: blood, either unsorted or a sorted T cell fraction (not recorded which). The gene calls are TRBV29-1 and TRBJ2-5; D possibly corresponds to TRBD2 (5 bases). This TCR was sampled from a male donor with ankylosing spondylitis. The chain's CDR3 is CSVDGLIGETQYF. The CDR3 bases are TGCAGCGTCGATGGACTCATTGGAGAGACCCAGTACTTC.